This passage covers 4 T cell receptor beta chains from one sample sequenced in a study of OX40 agonist ivuxolimab in advanced cancers. TCRdb's copy holds only in-frame clones and misses some; the assay was immunoSEQ multiplex PCR. This sample has over 30,000 clones, with around nine tenths found just once. The source material was CD4+ or CD8+ T cells sorted from blood, sampled in a trial of the OX40 agonist ivuxolimab. Receptor source: an adult with an advanced solid tumor such as melanoma, head and neck, liver or kidney cancer.

This clone has more than one count but fewer than ten. The chain couples TRBV30 to TRBJ1-1; D gene ambiguous. The CDR3 has 14 amino acids. The germline gives CDR1 GTSNPN, CDR2 SVGIG (reference sequence). The V and J ends lost 2 bases and 1 base respectively, with 11 bases between them. The CDR3 reads CAWSKVSWNTEAFF. Here the CDR3 DNA reads TGTGCCTGGAGTAAAGTCAGTTGGAACACTGAAGCTTTCTTT.

This sequence joins TRBV10-2 and TRBJ1-2; D is possibly TRBD1 (6 bases). The CDR3 is 16 residues long. Germline V gene lookup returns CDR1 WSHSY and CDR2 SAAADI. V lost 3 bases and J 4 bases, leaving 18 bases between the germline ends. The CDR3 DNA is TGCGCCAGCAGTGATACACCCGGACAGAACGCCTATGGCTACACCTTC. Protein: CASSDTPGQNAYGYTF.

The chain couples TRBV7-2 to TRBJ2-1; 7 bases map to TRBD2. Germline V lookup: CDR1 SGHTA, CDR2 FQGNSA. The CDR3 is 14 amino acids. The V segment lost 5 bases and the J segment 5 bases; nucleotides outside the gene matches: 6. The chain's CDR3 is CASSTPGLNNEQFF. The DNA of the CDR3 is TGTGCCAGCAGCACCCCGGGACTAAACAATGAGCAGTTCTTC.

The chain has TRBV2 and TRBJ2-2, with D possibly being TRBD1 (5 bases). Trimming pared 5 bases from V and 1 base from J, leaving 14 bases between. The CDR3 spans 16 residues. CDR1 is SNHLY, CDR2 FYNNEI, per germline. The CDR3 DNA sequence: TGTGCCAGCAGTCCCCAGGGCGGCGGGAACACCGGGGAGCTGTTTTTT. Amino acid sequence: CASSPQGGGNTGELFF.